The sample holds one count of the clone carrying this T cell receptor (beta chain). The data derive from a study of blood T cell repertoires in COVID-19. Study summary: From the United States, Italy and Spain came samples of acute and convalescent COVID-19. Sample material is recorded as cDNA or gDNA derived from T cells, B-cell-depleted T cells, or PBMCs.

From germline, CDR1 is SGHTA and CDR2 FQGTGA. V lost 5 bases, J lost 0 bases, and 17 bases lay in between. The CDR3 contains 18 residues. Authors' methods: It was from reference gene primer amplification that nucleated cell counts were estimated. The assay was immunoSEQ multiplex PCR, and TCRdb's table has in-frame clones only and misses some. V, J and clone size were drawn from that table, and D and trimming were deduced from the DNA. The table shows some 240,000 clones, with approximately 89% occurring only once. This clonotype was obtained from a woman between 40 and 50 years old who had recovered from COVID-19. The sequencing sample was made of peripheral blood. V usage is TRBV7-3 and J usage is TRBJ2-6; tentative D call: TRBD2 (6 bases). The CDR3 sequence: CASSPIGTFLSGANVLTF. The CDR3 coding sequence is TGTGCCAGCAGCCCCATCGGGACTTTCCTCTCTGGGGCCAACGTCCTGACTTTC.